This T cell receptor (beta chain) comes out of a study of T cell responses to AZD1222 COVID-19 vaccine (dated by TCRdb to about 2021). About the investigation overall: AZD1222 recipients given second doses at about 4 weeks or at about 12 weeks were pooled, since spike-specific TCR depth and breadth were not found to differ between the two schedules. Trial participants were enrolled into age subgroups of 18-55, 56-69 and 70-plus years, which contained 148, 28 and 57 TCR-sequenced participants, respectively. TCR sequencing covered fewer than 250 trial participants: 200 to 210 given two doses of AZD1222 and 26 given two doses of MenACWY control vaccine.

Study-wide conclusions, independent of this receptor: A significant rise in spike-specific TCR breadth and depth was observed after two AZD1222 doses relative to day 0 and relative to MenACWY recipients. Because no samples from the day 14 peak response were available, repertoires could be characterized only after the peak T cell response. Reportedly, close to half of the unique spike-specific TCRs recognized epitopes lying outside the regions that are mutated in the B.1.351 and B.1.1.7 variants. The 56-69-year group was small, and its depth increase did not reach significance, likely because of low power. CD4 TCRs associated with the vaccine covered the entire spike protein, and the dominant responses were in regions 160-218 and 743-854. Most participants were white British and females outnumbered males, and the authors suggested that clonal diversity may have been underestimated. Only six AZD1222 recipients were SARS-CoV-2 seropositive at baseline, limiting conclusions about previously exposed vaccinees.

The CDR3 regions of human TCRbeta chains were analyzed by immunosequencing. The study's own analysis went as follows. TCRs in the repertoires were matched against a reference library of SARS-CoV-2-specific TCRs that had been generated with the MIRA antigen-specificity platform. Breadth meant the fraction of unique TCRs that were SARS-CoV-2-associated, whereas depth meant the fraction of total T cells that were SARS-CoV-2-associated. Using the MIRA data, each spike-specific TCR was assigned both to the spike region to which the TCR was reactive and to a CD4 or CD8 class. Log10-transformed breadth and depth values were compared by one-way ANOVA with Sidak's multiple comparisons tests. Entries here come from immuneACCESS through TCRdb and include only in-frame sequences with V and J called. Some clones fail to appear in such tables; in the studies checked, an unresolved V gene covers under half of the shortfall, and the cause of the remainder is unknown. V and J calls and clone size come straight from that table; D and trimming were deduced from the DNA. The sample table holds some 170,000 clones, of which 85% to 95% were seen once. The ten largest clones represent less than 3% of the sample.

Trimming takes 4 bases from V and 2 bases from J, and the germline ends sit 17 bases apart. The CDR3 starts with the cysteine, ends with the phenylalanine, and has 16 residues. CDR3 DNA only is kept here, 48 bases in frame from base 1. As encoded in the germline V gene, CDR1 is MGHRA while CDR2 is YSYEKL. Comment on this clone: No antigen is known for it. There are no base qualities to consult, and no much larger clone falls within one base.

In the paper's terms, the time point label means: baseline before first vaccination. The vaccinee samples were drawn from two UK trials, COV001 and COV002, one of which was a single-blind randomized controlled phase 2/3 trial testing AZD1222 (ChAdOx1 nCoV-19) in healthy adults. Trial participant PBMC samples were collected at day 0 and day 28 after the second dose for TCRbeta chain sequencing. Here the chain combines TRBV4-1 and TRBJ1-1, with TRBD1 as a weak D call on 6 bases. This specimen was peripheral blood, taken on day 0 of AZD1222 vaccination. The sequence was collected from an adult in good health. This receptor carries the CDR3 CASSPSSGAVNTEAFF. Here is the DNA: TGCGCCAGCAGCCCGTCGTCGGGGGCCGTCAACACTGAAGCTTTCTTT.